The T cell receptor (beta chain) described here comes from a study of shared clonotypes between healthy human individuals. Germline loops: CDR1 SGHNT, CDR2 YENEEA. This CDR3 is built from 13 residues. V was pared by 0 bases and J by 13 bases, with 13 bases between. Study observations and caveats: Researchers sampled blood only, noting tissue repertoires likely differ.

The assay was immunoSEQ multiplex PCR, and TCRdb's table has in-frame clones only and misses some. This sample yields a few million clones, of which approximately 90% are seen a single time; around 0.38% belongs to the top ten. On this clone: Its target is unknown.

Sequenced sample: naive CD4+ T cells from PBMCs. Stated subset: CD45RA+ positively selected. The chain employs TRBV11-3 and TRBJ2-1, with D possibly being TRBD1 (5 bases). The source of this sequence is a man between 18 and 35 years old in good health. Some clones in this sample may be carry-over from other donors' samples. The CDR3: CASSLDRTGLQFF. The CDR3 bases are TGTGCCAGCAGCTTAGATCGAACAGGTCTACAGTTCTTC.